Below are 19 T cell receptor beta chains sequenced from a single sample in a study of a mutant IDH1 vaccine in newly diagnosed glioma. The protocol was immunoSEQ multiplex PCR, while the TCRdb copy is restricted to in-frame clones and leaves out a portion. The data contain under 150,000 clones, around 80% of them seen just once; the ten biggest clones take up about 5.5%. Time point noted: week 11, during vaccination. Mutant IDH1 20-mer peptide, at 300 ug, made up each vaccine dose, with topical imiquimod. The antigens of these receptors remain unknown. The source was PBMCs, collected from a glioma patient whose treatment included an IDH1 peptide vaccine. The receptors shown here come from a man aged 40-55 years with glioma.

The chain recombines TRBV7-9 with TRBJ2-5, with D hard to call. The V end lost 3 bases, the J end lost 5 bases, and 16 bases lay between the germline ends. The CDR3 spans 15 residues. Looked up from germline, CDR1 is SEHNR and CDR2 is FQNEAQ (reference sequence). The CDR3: CASSFEGYTAETQYF. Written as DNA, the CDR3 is TGTGCCAGCAGCTTTGAAGGATATACGGCTGAGACCCAGTACTTC.

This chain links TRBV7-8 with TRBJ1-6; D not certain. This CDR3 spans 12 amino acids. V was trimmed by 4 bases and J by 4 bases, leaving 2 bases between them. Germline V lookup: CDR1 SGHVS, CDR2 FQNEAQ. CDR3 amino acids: CASSSYNSPLHF. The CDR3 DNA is TGTGCCAGCAGCTCTTATAATTCACCCCTCCACTTT.

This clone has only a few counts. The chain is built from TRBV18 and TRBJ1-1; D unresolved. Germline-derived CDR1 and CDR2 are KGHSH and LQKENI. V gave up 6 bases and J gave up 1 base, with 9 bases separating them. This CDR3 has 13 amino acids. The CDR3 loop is CASSDMGNTEAFF. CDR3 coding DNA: TGTGCCAGCTCGGATATGGGGAACACTGAAGCTTTCTTT.

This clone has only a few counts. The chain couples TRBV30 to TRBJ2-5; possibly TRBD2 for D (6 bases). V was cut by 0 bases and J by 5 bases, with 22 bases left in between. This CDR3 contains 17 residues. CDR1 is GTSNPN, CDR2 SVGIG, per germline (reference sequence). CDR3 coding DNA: TGTGCCTGGAGTGTAGGAGGGAGCAGTTGGAGTTGGGAGACCCAGTACTTC. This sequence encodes CAWSVGGSSWSWETQYF.

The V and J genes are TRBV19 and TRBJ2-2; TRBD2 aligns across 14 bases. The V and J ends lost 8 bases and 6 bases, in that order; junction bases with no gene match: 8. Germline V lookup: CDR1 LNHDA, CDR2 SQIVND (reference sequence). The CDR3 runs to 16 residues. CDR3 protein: CASLGTSGRLAGELFF. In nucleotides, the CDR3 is TGTGCCAGTCTCGGGACTAGCGGGAGACTCGCCGGGGAGCTGTTTTTT.

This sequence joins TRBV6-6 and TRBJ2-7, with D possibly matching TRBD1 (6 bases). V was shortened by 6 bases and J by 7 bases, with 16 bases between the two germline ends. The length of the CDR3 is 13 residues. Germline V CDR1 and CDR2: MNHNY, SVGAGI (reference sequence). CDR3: CASSPRQVSEQYF. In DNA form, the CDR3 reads TGTGCCAGCAGCCCGAGACAGGTCTCGGAGCAGTACTTC.

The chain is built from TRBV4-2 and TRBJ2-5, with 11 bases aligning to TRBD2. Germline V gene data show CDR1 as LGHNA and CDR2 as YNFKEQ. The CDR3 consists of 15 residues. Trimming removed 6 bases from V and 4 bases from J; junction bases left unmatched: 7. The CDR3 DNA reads TGTGCCAGCAGACTGACTAGCGGGGACGGAGAGACCCAGTACTTC. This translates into CASRLTSGDGETQYF.

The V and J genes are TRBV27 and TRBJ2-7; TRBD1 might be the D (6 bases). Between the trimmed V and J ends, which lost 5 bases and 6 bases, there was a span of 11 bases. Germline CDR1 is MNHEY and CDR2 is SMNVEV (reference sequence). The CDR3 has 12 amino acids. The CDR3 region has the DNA TGTGCCAGCAGTCCTACAGGGTTCGAGCAGTACTTC. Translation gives CASSPTGFEQYF.

The CDR3, as DNA: TGTGCCAGCAGCCGACGGGGATCGGGAAACACCATATATTTT. Protein sequence: CASSRRGSGNTIYF. This chain joins TRBV7-8 and TRBJ1-3; no clear D gene. The CDR3 has 14 residues. The germline gives CDR1 SGHVS, CDR2 FQNEAQ. The V gene lost 5 bases and the J gene lost 4 bases, with 12 bases spanning the gap.

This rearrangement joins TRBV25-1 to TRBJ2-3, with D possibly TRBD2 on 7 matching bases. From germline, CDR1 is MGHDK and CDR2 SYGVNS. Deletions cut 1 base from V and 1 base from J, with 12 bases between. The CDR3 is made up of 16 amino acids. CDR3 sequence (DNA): TGTGCCAGCAGTGAATTGGCGGGGGCCCGCACAGATACGCAGTATTTT. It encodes CASSELAGARTDTQYF. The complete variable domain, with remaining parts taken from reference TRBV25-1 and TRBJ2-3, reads EADIYQTPRYLVIGTGKKITLECSQTMGHDKMYWYQQDPGMELHLIHYSYGVNSTEKGDLSSESTVSRIRTEHFPLTLESARPSHTSQYLCASSELAGARTDTQYFGPGTRLTVL.

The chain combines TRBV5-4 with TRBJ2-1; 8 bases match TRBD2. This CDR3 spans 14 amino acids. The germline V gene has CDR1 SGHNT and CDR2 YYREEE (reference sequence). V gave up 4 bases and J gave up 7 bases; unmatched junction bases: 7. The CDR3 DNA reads TGTGCCAGCAGCCCCGGAGTAGCGGGGAATGAGCAGTTCTTC. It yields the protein CASSPGVAGNEQFF.

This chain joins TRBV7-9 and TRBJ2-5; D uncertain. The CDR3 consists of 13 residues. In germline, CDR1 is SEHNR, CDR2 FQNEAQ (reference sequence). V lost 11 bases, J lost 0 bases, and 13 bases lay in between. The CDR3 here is CAVGWIHQETQYF. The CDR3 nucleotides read TGTGCCGTGGGGTGGATACACCAAGAGACCCAGTACTTC. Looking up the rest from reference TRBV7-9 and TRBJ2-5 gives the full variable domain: DTGVSQNPRHKITKRGQNVTFRCDPISEHNRLYWYRQTLGQGPEFLTYFQNEAQLEKSRLLSDRFSAERPKGSFSTLEIQRTEQGDSAMYLCAVGWIHQETQYFGPGTRLLVL.

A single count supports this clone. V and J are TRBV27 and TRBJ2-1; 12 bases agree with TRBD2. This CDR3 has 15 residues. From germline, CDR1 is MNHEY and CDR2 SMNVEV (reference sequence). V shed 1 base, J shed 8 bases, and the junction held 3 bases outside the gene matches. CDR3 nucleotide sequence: TGTGCCAGCAGTTTATGGCTAGCGGGGGGGTATGAGCAGTTCTTC. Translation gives CASSLWLAGGYEQFF.

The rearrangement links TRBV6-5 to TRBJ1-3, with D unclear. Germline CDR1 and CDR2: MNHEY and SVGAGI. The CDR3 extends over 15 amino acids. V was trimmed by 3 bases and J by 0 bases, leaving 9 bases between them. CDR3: CASSYGRRSGNTIYF. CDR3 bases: TGTGCCAGCAGTTATGGCCGACGCTCTGGAAACACCATATATTTT.

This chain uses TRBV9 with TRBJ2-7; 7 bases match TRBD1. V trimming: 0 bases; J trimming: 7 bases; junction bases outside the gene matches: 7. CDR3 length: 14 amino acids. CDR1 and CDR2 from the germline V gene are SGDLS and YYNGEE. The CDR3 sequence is CASSVETGQGEQYF. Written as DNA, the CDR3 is TGTGCCAGCAGCGTAGAGACAGGGCAGGGGGAGCAGTACTTC.

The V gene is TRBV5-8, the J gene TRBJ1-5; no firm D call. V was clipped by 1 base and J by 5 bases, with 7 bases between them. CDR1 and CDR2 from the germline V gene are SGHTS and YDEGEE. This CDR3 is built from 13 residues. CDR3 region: CASSLKRDQPQHF. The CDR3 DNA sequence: TGTGCCAGCAGCTTGAAAAGGGATCAGCCCCAGCATTTT.

CDR3 sequence: CASSPTFQGRYTF. In DNA form, the CDR3 reads TGTGCCAGCAGTCCTACTTTCCAGGGAAGGTACACCTTC. The chain combines TRBV6-5 with TRBJ1-2, with D maybe TRBD1 (5 bases). The CDR3 totals 13 residues. The V and J ends lost 5 bases and 11 bases respectively, with 18 bases between them. Germline CDR1 is MNHEY and CDR2 is SVGAGI.

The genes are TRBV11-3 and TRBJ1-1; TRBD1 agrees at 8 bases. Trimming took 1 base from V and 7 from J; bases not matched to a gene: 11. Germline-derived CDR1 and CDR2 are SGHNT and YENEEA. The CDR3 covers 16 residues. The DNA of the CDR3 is TGTGCCAGCAGCTTAGGAGCGGGGACAGGAGGTGATGAAGCTTTCTTT. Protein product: CASSLGAGTGGDEAFF.

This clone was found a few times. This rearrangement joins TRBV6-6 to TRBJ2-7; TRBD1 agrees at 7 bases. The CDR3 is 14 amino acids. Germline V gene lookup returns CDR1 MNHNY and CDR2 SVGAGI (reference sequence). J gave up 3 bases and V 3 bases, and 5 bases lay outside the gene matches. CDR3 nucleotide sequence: TGTGCCAGCAGTTATCGTCAGGGGGTCTACGAGCAGTACTTC. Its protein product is CASSYRQGVYEQYF.